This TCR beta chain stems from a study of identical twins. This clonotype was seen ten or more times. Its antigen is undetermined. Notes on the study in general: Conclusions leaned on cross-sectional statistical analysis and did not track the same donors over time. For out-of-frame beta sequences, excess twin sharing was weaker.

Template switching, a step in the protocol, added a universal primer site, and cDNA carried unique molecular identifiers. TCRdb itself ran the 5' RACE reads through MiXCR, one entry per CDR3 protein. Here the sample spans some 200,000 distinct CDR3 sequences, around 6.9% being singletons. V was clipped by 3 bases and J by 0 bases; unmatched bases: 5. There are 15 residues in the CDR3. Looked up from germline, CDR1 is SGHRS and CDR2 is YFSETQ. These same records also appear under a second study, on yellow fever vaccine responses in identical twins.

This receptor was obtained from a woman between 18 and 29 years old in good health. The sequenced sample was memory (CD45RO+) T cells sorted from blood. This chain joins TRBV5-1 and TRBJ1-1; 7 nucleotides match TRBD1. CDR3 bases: TGCGCCAGCAGCTCCGGGACAGCCTTGAACACTGAAGCTTTCTTT. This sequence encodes CASSSGTALNTEAFF.